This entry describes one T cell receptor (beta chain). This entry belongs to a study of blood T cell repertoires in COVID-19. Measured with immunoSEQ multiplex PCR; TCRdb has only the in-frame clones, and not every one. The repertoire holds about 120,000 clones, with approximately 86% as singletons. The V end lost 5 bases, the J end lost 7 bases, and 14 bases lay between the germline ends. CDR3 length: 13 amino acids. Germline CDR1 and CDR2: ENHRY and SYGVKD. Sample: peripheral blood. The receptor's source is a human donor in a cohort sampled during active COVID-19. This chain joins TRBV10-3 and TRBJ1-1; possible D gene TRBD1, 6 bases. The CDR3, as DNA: TGTGCCATCAGTCCTGGACAGCGCTTTGAAGCTTTCTTT. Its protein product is CAISPGQRFEAFF.